The following is a T cell receptor beta chain sequence with its context. As handled by the study authors: Amplification of reference gene primers was used by the study to estimate nucleated cell counts. Profiled with immunoSEQ multiplex PCR; TCRdb holds only in-frame clones, not every one. That table furnishes V, J and clone size, whereas the DNA furnished D and trimming. The table records approximately 180,000 clones, around 90% of them present only once. Germline V CDR1 and CDR2: SGHDT, YYEEEE. V trimming: 4 bases; J trimming: 5 bases; junction bases outside the gene matches: 12. This CDR3 comprises 16 residues. These data are taken from a study of blood T cell repertoires in COVID-19. In the study overall: COVID-19 samples collected from the United States, Italy and Spain covered acute and convalescent phases. T cells, B-cell-depleted T cells, or PBMCs supplied cDNA or gDNA.

The clonotype originates from a woman aged 45-65 years with acute or convalescent COVID-19. Sequences were obtained from peripheral blood. This sequence joins TRBV5-6 and TRBJ2-1, with 7 bases identical to TRBD1. The CDR3 DNA reads as TGTGCCAGCAGCCCGGATTCAGGGGGTTCCCACAATGAGCAGTTCTTC. This gives the protein CASSPDSGGSHNEQFF.